This is a list of T cell receptor beta chains from one sample in a study of blood T cell repertoires in COVID-19. Repertoires were generated with immunoSEQ multiplex PCR, while TCRdb's copy carries only in-frame clones and drops some. The data contain 70,000 to 90,000 clones, 75% to 95% of them singletons. The sample was peripheral blood. The receptors originated from a human donor in a cohort sampled during active COVID-19. CDR3s include the opening cysteine and the closing phenylalanine or tryptophan. Fields, in order: J gene, V gene, clone size, D gene, CDR3 protein, CDR3 DNA. A D gene is named only where the DNA matches it firmly. Clone size is given for some rows only: seen once, a few or many times, or a class if the clone is expanded.

j_gene: TRBJ2-3
v_gene: TRBV7-6
abundance: .
d_gene: TRBD2
CDR3aa: CASSSTAGASTDTQYF
CDR3nt: TGTGCCAGCAGCTCAACAGCGGGGGCTAGCACAGATACGCAGTATTTT

j_gene: TRBJ1-1
v_gene: TRBV28
abundance: .
d_gene: .
CDR3aa: CASSLGRAGYGEAFF
CDR3nt: TGTGCCAGCAGTTTAGGTCGGGCGGGGTATGGTGAAGCTTTCTTT

j_gene: TRBJ1-2
v_gene: TRBV5-1
abundance: .
d_gene: .
CDR3aa: CASSLYSGTASNYGYTF
CDR3nt: TGCGCCAGCAGCTTGTACAGTGGAACAGCATCTAACTATGGCTACACCTTC

j_gene: TRBJ1-5
v_gene: TRBV3-1/TRBV3-2
abundance: .
d_gene: .
CDR3aa: CASSQRGSNQPQHF
CDR3nt: TGTGCCAGCAGCCAGCGGGGTAGCAATCAGCCCCAGCATTTT

j_gene: TRBJ1-5
v_gene: TRBV15
abundance: .
d_gene: .
CDR3aa: CATTKPGGGGSQPQHF
CDR3nt: TGTGCCACTACCAAACCGGGAGGGGGGGGTAGTCAGCCCCAGCATTTT

j_gene: TRBJ1-2
v_gene: TRBV12-3/TRBV12-4
abundance: .
d_gene: .
CDR3aa: CASSRGIGYGYTF
CDR3nt: TGTGCCAGCAGCCGAGGCATAGGTTATGGCTACACCTTC

j_gene: TRBJ1-3
v_gene: TRBV28
abundance: .
d_gene: .
CDR3aa: CASSSRSTGVPYTIYF
CDR3nt: TGTGCCAGCAGTTCAAGGTCTACCGGGGTTCCTTACACCATATATTTT

j_gene: TRBJ2-7
v_gene: TRBV9
abundance: .
d_gene: .
CDR3aa: CASSVGGKNEQYF
CDR3nt: TGTGCCAGCAGCGTCGGGGGTAAAAACGAGCAGTACTTC

j_gene: TRBJ1-2
v_gene: TRBV27
abundance: .
d_gene: .
CDR3aa: CASSLSRSNYGYTF
CDR3nt: TGTGCCAGCAGTTTGAGTAGATCTAACTATGGCTACACCTTC

j_gene: TRBJ2-3
v_gene: TRBV10-3
abundance: .
d_gene: TRBD2
CDR3aa: CAISDPGLAGAGDTQYF
CDR3nt: TGTGCCATCAGTGACCCCGGACTAGCGGGGGCGGGAGATACGCAGTATTTT

j_gene: TRBJ1-2
v_gene: TRBV28
abundance: once
d_gene: TRBD1
CDR3aa: CASSFSTGRNYGYTF
CDR3nt: TGTGCCAGCAGTTTTTCGACAGGGAGAAACTATGGCTACACCTTC

j_gene: TRBJ2-5
v_gene: TRBV27
abundance: .
d_gene: TRBD2
CDR3aa: CASSLTYGGQETQYF
CDR3nt: TGTGCCAGCAGTTTAACATACGGGGGGCAAGAGACCCAGTACTTC